This T cell receptor (beta chain) was identified in a study of spatial heterogeneity in lung cancer. About the study: Raw-read counts averaged over ten per unique TCR and UMI combination.

The time point is: sample taken at primary tumor resection. There were 70 to 80 donors, all of them untreated patients with early-stage non-small cell lung cancer. Every cDNA TCR molecule received its own unique molecular identifier. Using its own MiXCR run on the 5' RACE reads, TCRdb lists one record per CDR3 protein. The table includes 90,000 to 95,000 distinct CDR3 sequences, approximately 12% detected once. This clonotype was counted ten times or more. The CDR3 runs to 14 residues. Germline assignment: CDR1 MDHEN and CDR2 SYDVKM. V dropped 4 bases and J dropped 1 base, with 5 bases sitting between them.

This chain links TRBV28 with TRBJ2-6; no definite D call. This TCR was sampled from a male donor with early-stage non-small cell lung cancer. The sequencing used PBMCs, collected at surgery. This CDR3 reads CASSYQSGANVLTF. CDR3 sequence (DNA): TGTGCCAGCAGTTATCAGTCTGGGGCCAACGTCCTGACTTTC.